The T cell receptor beta chain described here comes from a study of vaccination effects on CD4 cells after COVID-19. Study context: Sampling occurred a median 72 days post second dose, range 14 to 241. Study-level results: Cross-reactivity with common cold coronaviruses was shown by only 1 of 255 vaccine-induced clones in healthy vaccinees.

Antigen-specific CD4+ T cells were first expanded with viral peptide pools by the ViraFEST assay and only then sequenced. Culturing for 10 to 11 days preceded CD4+ T cell isolation. Vaccination of participants consisted of two doses of either the BNT162b2 or mRNA-1273 vaccine. Approximately 2 million PBMC were placed in each well, which was supplemented with about 10 IU/ml IL-2 and roughly 10 ug/ml peptides. The V and J ends lost 7 bases and 6 bases, in that order; junction bases with no gene match: 9. Germline V CDR1 and CDR2: LNHDA, SQIVND (reference sequence). This CDR3 contains 15 residues. Sequencing was performed with immunoSEQ multiplex PCR; in TCRdb, only in-frame clones are kept and a portion is missing. The profile shows fewer than 80,000 clones, around 70% of them singletons. This clone was seen a few times. Its antigen is as yet unknown.

This chain joins TRBV19 and TRBJ1-5; 10 positions match TRBD1. This clonotype was obtained from a human donor who received a COVID-19 vaccine. The source material was CD4+ T cells from PBMCs cultured with HCoV-229E spike peptides, sampled after COVID-19 vaccination. Here the CDR3 DNA reads TGTGCCAGTACCGACGACAGGGGGCGCGGTCAGCCCCAGCATTTT. Translation: CASTDDRGRGQPQHF. Filled out from reference TRBV19 and TRBJ1-5, the complete variable domain reads DGGITQSPKYLFRKEGQNVTLSCEQNLNHDAMYWYRQDPGQGLRLIYYSQIVNDFQKGDIAEGYSVSREKKESFPLTVTSAQKNPTAFYLCASTDDRGRGQPQHFGDGTRLSIL.